This T cell receptor (beta chain) comes out of a study of CD8 T cells in Susac syndrome. Findings and limits, study-wide: It was acknowledged by the study that relatively few individuals were included in its TCR sequencing and HLA analysis.

RNA totalling 0.5 to 1 ug underwent reverse transcription with random hexamers. immunoSEQ multiplex PCR amplified TCR beta CDR3 across 54 Vbeta, 13 Jbeta. TCRdb recomputed calls from the immunoSEQ multiplex PCR reads with MiXCR, one row per CDR3 protein. Among approximately 110,000 distinct CDR3 sequences listed, approximately 95% were seen once. This CDR3 region has 15 residues. The V and J ends lost 5 bases and 6 bases respectively, with 19 bases between them. On this clonotype itself: Antigen unknown.

The chain employs TRBV12-3 or TRBV12-4 and TRBJ1-2; weak D call: TRBD1 (5 bases). The TCR sequence derives from a human donor with multiple sclerosis. The specimen sequenced was CD8+ T cells from PBMCs. The CDR3 protein is CASSPNSRAIDGYTF. CDR3 sequence (DNA): TGTGCCAGCAGTCCCAACTCCAGGGCCATCGATGGCTACACCTTC.